The 23 T cell receptor beta chains in this list originate from one sample, sequenced in a study of human T cells and chemical hapten exposure. As for time point: patch test 3, about 24 weeks after DPC sensitization. Described treatment: therapeutic diphenylcyclopropenone sensitization with weekly scalp DPC. TCRdb re-called the RACE reads with MiXCR, one entry per CDR3 protein. This sample yields about 120,000 distinct CDR3 sequences, of which about 11% are seen a single time; over 2% belongs to the top ten. This specimen consisted of whole blood, obtained in connection with sensitization to the hapten diphenylcyclopropenone (DPC). These receptors came from a woman aged 45 to 65 with alopecia areata. Some clones in this sample may be carry-over from other donors' samples.

As concerns this clonotype: A much more abundant neighbour one base away suggests this may be a read error. V and J are TRBV9 and TRBJ1-2, with a tentative D call TRBD1 (5 bases). This CDR3 comprises 14 residues. The germline CDR1 and CDR2 sequences are SGDLS and YYNGEE. The germline V and J ends were trimmed by 3 bases and 5 bases, with 14 bases remaining between them. The DNA of the CDR3 is TGTGCCAGCAGCGATGACAGCAGTTGGTATGGCTACACCTTC. Translation gives CASSDDSSWYGYTF.

This sequence joins TRBV6-6 and TRBJ2-1; no clear D. The CDR3 has 14 residues. The V and J ends lost 2 bases and 15 bases respectively, with 20 bases between them. Germline V gene sequence: CDR1 MNHNY, CDR2 SVGAGI (reference sequence). The CDR3 region has the DNA TGTGCCAGCAGTTACCCCACCCGGGCCCCCCCAATGTTCTTC. Translation gives CASSYPTRAPPMFF.

The chain has TRBV12-3 or TRBV12-4 and TRBJ2-2; D unresolved. The CDR3 spans 15 residues. V lost 3 bases and J lost 2, with 10 bases in between. The CDR3, as DNA: TGTGCCAGCAGTTTCTCGAGCCGTAACACCGGGGAGCTGTTTTTT. It codes for CASSFSSRNTGELFF.

This clonotype was recorded many times. The V and J genes are TRBV28 and TRBJ2-3, with a possible D match to TRBD2 (6 bases). The germline V gene has CDR1 MDHEN and CDR2 SYDVKM. The V and J ends lost 10 bases and 0 bases respectively, with 8 bases between them. CDR3 length: 12 residues. CDR3 in amino acids: CATSGSTDTQYF. The DNA for the CDR3 is TGTGCCACCAGCGGGAGCACAGATACGCAGTATTTT.

This chain connects TRBV19 to TRBJ2-2, with 7 bases fitting TRBD1. The V and J ends lost 11 bases and 2 bases, in that order; junction bases with no gene match: 5. This CDR3 contains 13 residues. Germline CDR1 reads LNHDA; CDR2 reads SQIVND (reference sequence). CDR3 bases: TGTGCCTGCGACAGGGCCAACACCGGGGAGCTGTTTTTT. Encoded protein: CACDRANTGELFF.

This clonotype appeared a few times. The V and J genes are TRBV2 and TRBJ2-3; 12 bases match TRBD2. The CDR3 is made up of 14 amino acids. CDR1 is SNHLY, CDR2 FYNNEI, per germline. Losses at the gene ends were 8 bases for V and 6 bases for J; bases not matched to a gene: 6. The CDR3 coding sequence is TGTGCCAGCCGTACTAGCGGGGGGACCGATACGCAGTATTTT. Amino acid sequence: CASRTSGGTDTQYF. Drawing the rest from reference TRBV2 and TRBJ2-3, the complete variable domain is EPEVTQTPSHQVTQMGQEVILRCVPISNHLYFYWYRQILGQKVEFLVSFYNNEISEKSEIFDDQFSVERPDGSNFTLKIRSTKLEDSAMYFCASRTSGGTDTQYFGPGTRLTVL.

This clonotype was seen only a few times. The gene calls are TRBV6-5 and TRBJ1-2; D unresolved. V lost 7 bases and J 4 bases, leaving 13 bases between the germline ends. This CDR3 region has 13 residues. From germline, CDR1 is MNHEY and CDR2 SVGAGI. The chain's CDR3 is CASTHGVIYGYTF. The CDR3 bases are TGTGCCAGCACACACGGGGTTATCTATGGCTACACCTTC.

The rearrangement links TRBV4-3 to TRBJ2-5; 10 positions match TRBD2. Germline-derived CDR1 and CDR2 are LGHNA and YSLEER. CDR3 length: 16 amino acids. Trimming at V came to 4 bases and at J to 2 bases, leaving 7 bases not matched to a gene. Written as DNA, the CDR3 is TGCGCCAGCAGCCGGAGCCGGACTAGCGGACAAGAGACCCAGTACTTC. This gives the protein CASSRSRTSGQETQYF.

This clonotype was found many times. The gene calls are TRBV29-1 and TRBJ2-2, with D perhaps TRBD2 (5 bases). CDR3 length: 15 amino acids. CDR1 SQVTM and CDR2 ANQGSEA come from the germline V gene. Trimming stripped 1 base from V and 0 bases from J, with 9 bases between. In DNA form, the CDR3 reads TGCAGCGTTGAAGTGCGGGCCTCGAACACCGGGGAGCTGTTTTTT. It encodes CSVEVRASNTGELFF.

Ten or more counts support this clonotype. The rearrangement links TRBV5-1 to TRBJ2-7; maybe TRBD1 (6 bases). Germline-derived CDR1 and CDR2 are SGHRS and YFSETQ. V was cut by 6 bases and J by 2 bases, with 12 bases left in between. The CDR3 has 13 residues. CDR3 bases: TGCGCCAGCAATTGGGGGCCCGCCTACGAGCAGTACTTC. Protein: CASNWGPAYEQYF.

In its sample, this clonotype was seen a few times. The V gene is TRBV29-1, the J gene TRBJ2-2; D call uncertain. Germline V lookup: CDR1 SQVTM, CDR2 ANQGSEA. V gave up 6 bases and J gave up 2 bases, with 7 bases separating them. The CDR3 is 12 residues long. Here the CDR3 reads CSVRLNTGELFF. For the CDR3, the DNA is TGCAGCGTCCGCTTAAACACCGGGGAGCTGTTTTTT.

This clonotype was recorded at least ten times. The chain links TRBV6-5 to TRBJ2-2, with D maybe TRBD1 (5 bases). This CDR3 spans 14 amino acids. Looked up from germline, CDR1 is MNHEY and CDR2 is SVGAGI. V lost 5 bases and J lost 6, with 13 bases in between. The CDR3 loop is CASSKLRDPGELFF. In nucleotides, the CDR3 is TGTGCCAGCAGTAAACTCAGGGATCCCGGGGAGCTGTTTTTT.

This clonotype has ten or more counts. The rearrangement joins TRBV6-6 to TRBJ1-5; D uncertain. Trimming pared 9 bases from V and 0 bases from J, leaving 15 bases between. The CDR3 is made up of 15 amino acids. In germline, CDR1 is MNHNY, CDR2 SVGAGI (reference sequence). The CDR3 loop reads CASMDGGNSNQPQHF. CDR3 in DNA: TGTGCCAGTATGGACGGAGGAAATAGCAATCAGCCCCAGCATTTT.

The rearrangement links TRBV2 to TRBJ1-1; D is unclear. Between the trimmed V and J ends, which lost 1 base and 4 bases, there was a span of 10 bases. There are 14 residues in the CDR3. Germline V gives CDR1 SNHLY, CDR2 FYNNEI. CDR3 in amino acids: CASSEGVVPTEAFF. For the CDR3, the DNA is TGTGCCAGCAGTGAAGGTGTGGTTCCCACTGAAGCTTTCTTT.

This clonotype was seen at least ten times. The genes are TRBV6-2 or TRBV6-3 and TRBJ2-2; D ambiguous. Germline V gene data show CDR1 as MNHEY and CDR2 as SVGEGT. V lost 2 bases and J 1 base, leaving 5 bases between the germline ends. The CDR3 has 14 residues. The CDR3 nucleotides are TGTGCCAGCAGTTACACCCTGAACACCGGGGAGCTGTTTTTT. It codes for CASSYTLNTGELFF.

This clonotype was observed a few times. V gene TRBV10-1 combines with J gene TRBJ2-2; a possible D gene is TRBD1 (5 bases). V was trimmed by 4 bases and J by 3 bases, leaving 9 bases between them. The CDR3 is 14 residues long. Germline CDR1 is WNHNN and CDR2 is SYGVQD (reference sequence). The CDR3 is CASSGQRYTGELFF. The CDR3 nucleotides read TGCGCCAGCAGTGGACAGAGATACACCGGGGAGCTGTTTTTT.

This clonotype was recorded a few times. The chain recombines TRBV7-9 with TRBJ2-1; no reliable D call. This CDR3 has 11 amino acids. V shed 6 bases and J shed 9 bases, with 9 bases lying between them. Germline CDR1 and CDR2: SEHNR and FQNEAQ (reference sequence). CDR3 sequence (DNA): TGTGCCAGCAGTTGGAACACTGAGCAGTTCTTC. This gives the protein CASSWNTEQFF.

In its sample, this clonotype was seen many times. V and J are TRBV9 and TRBJ2-1; TRBD2 matches at 11 bases. Looked up from germline, CDR1 is SGDLS and CDR2 is YYNGEE. The V and J ends lost 0 bases and 7 bases, in that order; junction bases with no gene match: 9. This CDR3 contains 17 residues. CDR3 nucleotide sequence: TGTGCCAGCAGCGTAGAACTAGCGGGGGCCCTTTGGAATGAGCAGTTCTTC. Residues: CASSVELAGALWNEQFF.

A few counts support this clonotype. The chain recombines TRBV5-5 with TRBJ1-5, with a tentative D call TRBD1 (6 bases). Germline V gene lookup returns CDR1 SGHKS and CDR2 YYEKEE (reference sequence). The germline V and J ends were trimmed by 4 bases and 9 bases, with 17 bases remaining between them. The CDR3 is made up of 14 amino acids. CDR3 DNA sequence: TGTGCCAGCAGCCCGGGACACGGAGTTTGGCCCCAGCATTTT. It encodes CASSPGHGVWPQHF.

This clonotype was observed a handful of times. The V call is TRBV29-1, the J call TRBJ2-1; D gene unclear. From germline, CDR1 is SQVTM and CDR2 ANQGSEA. The CDR3 loop spans 12 amino acids. V lost 4 bases to trimming and J lost 6 bases, with 10 bases between them. The CDR3 here is CSVARGTNEQFF. The CDR3 nucleotides read TGCAGCGTTGCCAGAGGAACCAATGAGCAGTTCTTC.

The CDR3: CASSQLGALGELFF. The CDR3 DNA reads TGTGCCAGCAGCCAATTAGGGGCGCTGGGGGAGCTGTTTTTT. The V and J genes are TRBV3-1 and TRBJ2-2, with D possibly TRBD1 on 5 matching bases. This CDR3 spans 14 amino acids. Trimming took off 2 bases at V and 8 bases at J, with 12 bases between the two ends. Germline CDR1 is LGHDT and CDR2 is YNNKEL (reference sequence).

This clonotype was found many times. This chain joins TRBV20-1 and TRBJ2-1; D is possibly TRBD1 (6 bases). The CDR3 length is 12 residues. V was clipped by 5 bases and J by 4 bases, with 9 bases between them. From germline, CDR1 is DFQATT and CDR2 SNEGSKA (reference sequence). The CDR3: CSASQGYNEQFF. The CDR3 bases are TGCAGTGCTTCACAGGGTTACAATGAGCAGTTCTTC.

V is TRBV7-9 and J is TRBJ1-1; D remains unclear. This CDR3 region has 13 residues. Per germline, CDR1 SEHNR and CDR2 FQNEAQ (reference sequence). Trimming stripped 2 bases from V and 2 bases from J, with 6 bases between. CDR3 amino acids: CASSLPINTEAFF. CDR3 in DNA: TGTGCCAGCAGCTTACCCATAAACACTGAAGCTTTCTTT.